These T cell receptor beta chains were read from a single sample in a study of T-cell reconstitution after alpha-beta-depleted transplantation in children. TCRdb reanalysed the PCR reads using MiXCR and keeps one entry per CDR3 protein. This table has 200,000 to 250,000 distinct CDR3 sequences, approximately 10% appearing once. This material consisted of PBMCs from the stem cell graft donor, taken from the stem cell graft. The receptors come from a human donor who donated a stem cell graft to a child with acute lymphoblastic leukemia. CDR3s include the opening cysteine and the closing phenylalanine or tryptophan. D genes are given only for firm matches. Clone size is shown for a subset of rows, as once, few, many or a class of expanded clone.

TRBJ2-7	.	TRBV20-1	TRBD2	TGCAGTGCGGCCACGACTAGCGGGGGGGAAGAGCAGTACTTC	CSAATTSGGEEQYF
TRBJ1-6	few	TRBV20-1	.	TGCAGTGCTAGAGCCCTGAGCTCCTATAATTCACCCCTCCACTTT	CSARALSSYNSPLHF
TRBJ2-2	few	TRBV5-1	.	TGCGCCAGCAGCTTGCGAGGGACCGCGAACACCGGGGAGCTGTTTTTT	CASSLRGTANTGELFF
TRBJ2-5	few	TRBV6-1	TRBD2	TGTGCCAGCATTCTGACTAGCGGGGGGGCCATTCGGGGGCAAGAGACCCAGTACTTC	CASILTSGGAIRGQETQYF
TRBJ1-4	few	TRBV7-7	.	TGTGCCAGCAGCCCTGGGACGGCCCCGGATGAAAAACTGTTTTTT	CASSPGTAPDEKLFF
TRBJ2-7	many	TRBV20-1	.	TGCAGTGCTAGTGGGGATCTCTCCTACGAGCAGTACTTC	CSASGDLSYEQYF
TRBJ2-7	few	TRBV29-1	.	TGCAGCGTCGGGAGTGAGGGACGGACCTACGAGCAGTACTTC	CSVGSEGRTYEQYF
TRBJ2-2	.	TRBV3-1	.	TGTGCCAGCAGCCAAGTAGACGCGACCGGGGAGCTGTTTTTT	CASSQVDATGELFF
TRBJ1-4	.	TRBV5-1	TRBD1	TGCGCCAGCAGCCCTACTTACAGGGGGCATGAAAAACTGTTTTTT	CASSPTYRGHEKLFF
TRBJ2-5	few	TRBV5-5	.	TGTGCCAGCATCGAAAGCCAAAACCAAGAGACCCAGTACTTC	CASIESQNQETQYF
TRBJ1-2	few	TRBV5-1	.	TGCGCCAGCAGCTCCGGGACGGTTAACTATGGCTACACCTTC	CASSSGTVNYGYTF
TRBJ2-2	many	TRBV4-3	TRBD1	TGCGCCAGCAGCCAGCAAGGACAGGGAAACACCGGGGAGCTGTTTTTT	CASSQQGQGNTGELFF
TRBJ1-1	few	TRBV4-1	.	TGCGCCAGCAGCACTCAGCCCCCACAGGGCCTGAACACTGAAGCTTTCTTT	CASSTQPPQGLNTEAFF
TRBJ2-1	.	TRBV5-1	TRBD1	TGCGCCAGCAGCTTCACGGGACAGGGACCTAATGAGCAGTTCTTC	CASSFTGQGPNEQFF
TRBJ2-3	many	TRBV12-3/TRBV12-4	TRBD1	TGTGCCAGCAGTTTAAATATTCAGGGGGCCTCAGATACGCAGTATTTT	CASSLNIQGASDTQYF
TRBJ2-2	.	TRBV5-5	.	TGTGCCAGCAGCGCTTTGGTCTCCGGGGAGCTGTTTTTT	CASSALVSGELFF
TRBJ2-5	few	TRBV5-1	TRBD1	TGCGCCAGCAGCCTAAGACAGGGGGGTTCCCAAGAGACCCAGTACTTC	CASSLRQGGSQETQYF
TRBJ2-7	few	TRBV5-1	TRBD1	TGCGCCAGCAGCTTGGCCAGGGGGATTCACGAGCAGTACTTC	CASSLARGIHEQYF
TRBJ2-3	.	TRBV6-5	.	TGTGCCAGCAGTCCGGCCCAGGGGAGGCAGGACACAGATACGCAGTATTTT	CASSPAQGRQDTDTQYF
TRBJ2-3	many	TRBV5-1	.	TGCGCCAGCAGTTCTAGCACAGATACGCAGTATTTT	CASSSSTDTQYF
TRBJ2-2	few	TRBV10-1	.	TGCGCCAGCAGAGTGGGGGCGGACACCGGGGAGCTGTTTTTT	CASRVGADTGELFF
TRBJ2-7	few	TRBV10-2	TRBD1	TGCGCCAGCAGGGCCATCCCATCTACAGGGGCGAGTCGTTACGAGCAGTACTTC	CASRAIPSTGASRYEQYF
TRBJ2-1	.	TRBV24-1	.	TGTGCCACCAGTGAGGCGAAGGGGGGCCTCGGCAATGAGCAGTTCTTC	CATSEAKGGLGNEQFF
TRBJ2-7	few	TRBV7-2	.	TGTGCCAGCAGCTTAACGCCACGCGATGTCTGGTTGCGGCACGAGCAGTACTTC	CASSLTPRDVWLRHEQYF
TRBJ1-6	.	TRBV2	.	TGTGCCAGCAGCCAACAGGGAGGTCATTCACCCCTCCACTTT	CASSQQGGHSPLHF
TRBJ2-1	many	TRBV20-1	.	TGCAGTTCGACGAACCAATACAGAGACGGGCAGTTCTTC	CSSTNQYRDGQFF
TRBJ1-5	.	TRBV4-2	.	TGTGCCAGCAGCCAAGATTCCCAGGTTAATCAGCCCCAGCATTTT	CASSQDSQVNQPQHF
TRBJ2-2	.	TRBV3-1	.	TGTGCCAGCAGCCCTGTGGCGAACACCGGGGAGCTGTTTTTT	CASSPVANTGELFF